This paragraph reports one TCR beta chain. The antigen is not known. Additional DNA sequences in this sample encode the identical CDR3. The CDR3 runs to 16 residues. In germline, CDR1 is SGDLS, CDR2 YYNGEE. The trim removed 4 bases at V and 7 bases at J, leaving 11 bases unmatched. This entry comes from a study of a mutant IDH1 vaccine in newly diagnosed glioma. About the study: Pretreatment consisted of radiotherapy, temozolomide, or both, with most receiving both.

Only in-frame clones appear in the TCRdb table, and some are missing; sequencing was by immunoSEQ multiplex PCR. The sample has 110,000 or so clones; 90% are singletons. Time point meaning: week 11, during vaccination. Every vaccination contained 300 ug of the mutant IDH1 20-mer peptide and was paired with topical imiquimod. Sequenced material: PBMCs, taken from a glioma patient whose treatment included an IDH1 peptide vaccine. V gene TRBV9 combines with J gene TRBJ2-2; 9 positions match TRBD2. This clonotype originated in a woman aged 45 to 65 with glioma. In nucleotides, the CDR3 is TGTGCCAGCAGCTCAAGGAATAGCGGGAGACACGGGGAGCTGTTTTTT. This translates into CASSSRNSGRHGELFF.